A selection of T cell receptor beta chains follows, all from one sample in a study of identifying expanded T cells in peripheral blood. Here immunoSEQ multiplex PCR was the method, and the copy in TCRdb shows in-frame clones only, minus some. The table records approximately 110,000 clones, around 89% of them present only once. Sequencing input: blood. The origin of the receptors is a person between 18 and 70 years old in good health. The CDR3 runs from the conserved cysteine through the conserved F or W. D genes are given only for firm matches. The size of a clone is reported for some rows only, either as once, few or many, or as a class for expanded clones.

size: -
length: 12
J: TRBJ1-2
D: -
V: TRBV28
DNA: TGTGCCAGCAGATTGGGACCCTATGGCTACACCTTC
CDR3: CASRLGPYGYTF

size: -
length: 17
J: TRBJ2-2
D: TRBD1
V: TRBV7-7
DNA: TGTGCCAGCAGCTTAGGGACAGGGGGCCCGAACACCGGGGAGCTGTTTTTT
CDR3: CASSLGTGGPNTGELFF

size: once
length: 15
J: TRBJ2-7
D: TRBD1
V: TRBV28
DNA: TGTGCCAGCAGTTGGACCGGGACAGGGACCTACGAGCAGTACTTC
CDR3: CASSWTGTGTYEQYF

size: -
length: 14
J: TRBJ1-2
D: TRBD1
V: TRBV11-2
DNA: TGTGCCAGCAGCCCCGACAGGGGGAGTTATGGCTACACCTTC
CDR3: CASSPDRGSYGYTF

size: -
length: 14
J: TRBJ2-5
D: -
V: TRBV5-6
DNA: TGTGCCAGCAGCTTGAGAGGACTGACGGAGACCCAGTACTTC
CDR3: CASSLRGLTETQYF

size: -
length: 15
J: TRBJ2-2
D: -
V: TRBV5-1
DNA: TGCGCCAGCAGCTTGGCCCCCAGTCAAACCGGGGAGCTGTTTTTT
CDR3: CASSLAPSQTGELFF

size: -
length: 14
J: TRBJ1-6
D: -
V: TRBV9
DNA: TGTGCCAGCAGCGTAGGGGCAGATAATTCACCCCTCCACTTT
CDR3: CASSVGADNSPLHF

size: -
length: 12
J: TRBJ2-5
D: -
V: TRBV2
DNA: TGTGCCAGCAGAGAGCGGGTCGAGACCCAGTACTTC
CDR3: CASRERVETQYF

size: -
length: 14
J: TRBJ1-1
D: -
V: TRBV4-3
DNA: TGCGCCAGCAGCCAAGATCGGGCGGGCACTGAAGCTTTCTTT
CDR3: CASSQDRAGTEAFF

size: -
length: 16
J: TRBJ2-7
D: TRBD2
V: TRBV7-9
DNA: TGTGCCAGCAGCACAACGACTAGCGGGGCATACTACGAGCAGTACTTC
CDR3: CASSTTTSGAYYEQYF

size: -
length: 15
J: TRBJ2-1
D: TRBD2
V: TRBV14
DNA: TGTGCCAGCAGCCAAGAAGCGGGGGGCTACAATGAGCAGTTCTTC
CDR3: CASSQEAGGYNEQFF

size: -
length: 11
J: TRBJ1-1
D: -
V: TRBV7-9
DNA: TGTGCCAGCAGCCATGCGCTCGAAGCTTTCTTT
CDR3: CASSHALEAFF

size: -
length: 13
J: TRBJ2-7
D: -
V: TRBV5-6
DNA: TGTGCCAGCAGCTTTGGGCTGCCCTACGAGCAGTACTTC
CDR3: CASSFGLPYEQYF

size: few
length: 14
J: TRBJ2-5
D: TRBD2
V: TRBV7-8
DNA: TGTGCCAGCAGCATGGTAGCGGGGGAAGAGACCCAGTACTTC
CDR3: CASSMVAGEETQYF

size: -
length: 16
J: TRBJ1-1
D: -
V: TRBV5-1
DNA: TGCGCCAGCAGCTTGGAGCCTAGGGGCCAGGGAACTGAAGCTTTCTTT
CDR3: CASSLEPRGQGTEAFF

size: -
length: 12
J: TRBJ1-2
D: -
V: TRBV6-1
DNA: TGTGCCAGCACCGGGGGGGACTATGGCTACACCTTC
CDR3: CASTGGDYGYTF

size: once
length: 16
J: TRBJ2-6
D: TRBD1
V: TRBV27
DNA: TGTGCCAGCGGCCAGGGGGACAGCTCTGGGGCCAACGTCCTGACTTTC
CDR3: CASGQGDSSGANVLTF

size: -
length: 16
J: TRBJ2-1
D: TRBD2
V: TRBV11-3
DNA: TGTGCCAGCAGCTTATCTAGCGGGGCCCCCTACAATGAGCAGTTCTTC
CDR3: CASSLSSGAPYNEQFF